What follows is one T cell receptor beta chain and its context. Alongside blood RNA obtained from unsorted whole blood, germline DNA was also extracted. TCR beta cDNA was reverse-transcribed from about 0.45 ug of total RNA. The reaction used a constant-region primer and ProtoScript II reverse transcriptase. What produced the TCR beta libraries was three nested multiplex PCR rounds using slightly modified ARM-PCR. TRBV1-TRBV30 forward primers paired with a C-beta reverse primer were used in the first two PCR rounds, which ran about 11 cycles each. From the multiplex PCR reads, TCRdb called clonotypes with MiXCR, one entry per CDR3 protein. The data contain 180,000 or so distinct CDR3 sequences, around 60% of them singletons. This sample is drawn from a study of tumor-infiltrating lymphocytes in primary liver carcinoma. There are 16 residues in the CDR3. With V trimmed by 2 bases and J by 0 bases, 2 bases remained unmatched. Per germline, CDR1 MNHNY and CDR2 SVGAGI (reference sequence).

The sequence was obtained from a man aged 40-49 years with primary liver carcinoma and hepatitis B virus infection. Sequencing used peripheral blood. This sequence joins TRBV6-6 and TRBJ2-3; 10 nucleotides line up with TRBD2. CDR3 protein: CASSYVTSGSTDTQYF. The CDR3 DNA sequence: TGTGCCAGCAGTTACGTGACTAGCGGGAGCACAGATACGCAGTATTTT.